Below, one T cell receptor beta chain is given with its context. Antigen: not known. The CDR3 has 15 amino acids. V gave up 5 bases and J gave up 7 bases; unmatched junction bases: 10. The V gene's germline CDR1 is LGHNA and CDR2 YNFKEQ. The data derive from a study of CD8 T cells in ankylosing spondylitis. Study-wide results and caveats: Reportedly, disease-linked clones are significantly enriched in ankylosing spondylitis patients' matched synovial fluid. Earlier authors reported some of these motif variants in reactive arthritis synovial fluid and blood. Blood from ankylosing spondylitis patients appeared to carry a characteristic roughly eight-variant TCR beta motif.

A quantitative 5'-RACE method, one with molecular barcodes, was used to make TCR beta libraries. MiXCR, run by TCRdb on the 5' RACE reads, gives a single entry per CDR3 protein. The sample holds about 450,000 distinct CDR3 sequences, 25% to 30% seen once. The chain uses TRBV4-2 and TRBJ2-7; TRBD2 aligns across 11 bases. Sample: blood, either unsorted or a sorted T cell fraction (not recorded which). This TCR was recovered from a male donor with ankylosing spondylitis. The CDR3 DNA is TGTGCCAGCAGCTTCACTAGCGGGAGAGTAGGGGAGCAGTACTTC. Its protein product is CASSFTSGRVGEQYF.